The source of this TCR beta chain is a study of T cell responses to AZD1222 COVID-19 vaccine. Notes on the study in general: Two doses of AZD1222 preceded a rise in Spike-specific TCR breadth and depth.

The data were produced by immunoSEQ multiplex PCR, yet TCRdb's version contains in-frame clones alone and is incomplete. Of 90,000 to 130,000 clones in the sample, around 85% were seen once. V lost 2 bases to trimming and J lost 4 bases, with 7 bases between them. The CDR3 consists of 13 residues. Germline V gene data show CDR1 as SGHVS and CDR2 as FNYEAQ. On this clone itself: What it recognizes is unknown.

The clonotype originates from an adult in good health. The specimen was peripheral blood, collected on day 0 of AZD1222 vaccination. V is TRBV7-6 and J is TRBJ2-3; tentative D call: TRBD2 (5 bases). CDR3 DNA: TGTGCCAGCAGCTTACGGCGGGCAGATACGCAGTATTTT. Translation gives CASSLRRADTQYF.